These T cell receptor beta chains were read from a single sample in a study of CD4+ T cells in melanoma. The method was immunoSEQ multiplex PCR; TCRdb's version includes in-frame clones alone and lacks a portion of them. The data contain approximately 14,000 clones, roughly three fifths of them seen just once; the ten biggest clones take up around 15%. The source material was cells from a culture (not recorded whether cultured in vitro). These receptor sequences come from a human donor with melanoma. Each CDR3 is given with its conserved first and last residue. D genes are given only for firm matches. Clone size is given for some rows only: seen once, a few or many times, or a class if the clone is expanded.

CDR3 protein | CDR3 DNA | clone size | J gene | V gene | D gene
CASSLIGPTDSGNTIYF | TGTGCCAGCAGCTTAATTGGCCCGACGGACTCTGGAAACACCATATATTTT | . | TRBJ1-3 | TRBV7-3 | .
CAIGRGGAYEQYF | TGTGCCATCGGTCGGGGCGGGGCTTACGAGCAGTACTTC | . | TRBJ2-7 | TRBV10-3 | .
CASILLIPQSAQHF | TGCGCCAGCATCCTCCTAATCCCCCAATCAGCCCAGCATTTT | . | TRBJ1-5 | TRBV5-1 | .
CASSRAGAFSYEQYF | TGTGCCAGCAGTCGAGCGGGGGCCTTCTCCTACGAGCAGTACTTC | . | TRBJ2-7 | TRBV6-1 | TRBD2
CASSIGLGGGEQFF | TGTGCCAGTAGTATCGGGCTGGGGGGGGGTGAGCAGTTCTTC | . | TRBJ2-1 | TRBV19 | TRBD2
CASSEVPRGEQFF | TGTGCCAGCAGTGAGGTCCCTCGGGGTGAGCAGTTCTTC | . | TRBJ2-1 | TRBV2 | .
CASSPRRLNTEAFF | TGTGCCAGCAGTCCAAGACGGTTGAACACTGAAGCTTTCTTT | once | TRBJ1-1 | TRBV7-2 | .
CASSRDRYYEQYF | TGTGCCAGCAGCCGGGACAGGTACTACGAGCAGTACTTC | few | TRBJ2-7 | TRBV2 | TRBD1
CASSPTGGLGNEKLFF | TGCGCCAGCAGCCCGACAGGGGGACTAGGTAATGAAAAACTGTTTTTT | . | TRBJ1-4 | TRBV5-1 | TRBD1
CASGDRRGDTQYF | TGTGCCAGCGGGGACCGACGCGGAGATACGCAGTATTTT | . | TRBJ2-3 | TRBV19 | .
CASSQALAGIDTQYF | TGCGCCAGCAGCCAAGCACTAGCGGGGATAGATACGCAGTATTTT | . | TRBJ2-3 | TRBV4-1 | TRBD2
CASSPGLAGGRWELFF | TGTGCCAGCAGCCCCGGACTAGCGGGGGGGAGGTGGGAGCTGTTTTTT | . | TRBJ2-2 | TRBV7-8 | TRBD2
CASSFGDRGLVTEAFF | TGCGCCAGCAGCTTCGGGGACAGGGGCCTGGTCACTGAAGCTTTCTTT | . | TRBJ1-1 | TRBV5-1 | TRBD1
CASSLLGSSYEQYF | TGTGCCAGCAGCTTACTGGGATCATCCTACGAGCAGTACTTC | . | TRBJ2-7 | TRBV7-3 | .
CASSATGWLGDSPLHF | TGTGCCAGCAGCGCGACAGGGTGGCTTGGGGATTCACCCCTCCACTTT | few | TRBJ1-6 | TRBV9 | TRBD1
CASSFSGNTIYF | TGTGCCAGCAGCTTCTCTGGAAACACCATATATTTT | . | TRBJ1-3 | TRBV5-4 | .
CASSSGECHQGASNQPQHF | TGTGCCAGCAGCTCAGGGGAATGTCACCAGGGGGCGAGCAATCAGCCCCAGCATTTT | . | TRBJ1-5 | TRBV11-3 | TRBD1
CASNGQGARETQYF | TGTGCCAGCAACGGACAGGGGGCGCGGGAGACCCAGTACTTC | . | TRBJ2-5 | TRBV10-3 | TRBD1
CAWKKGGDAFF | TGTGCCTGGAAAAAGGGGGGCGACGCTTTCTTT | few | TRBJ1-1 | TRBV30 | .
CAWSVGTSNSPLHF | TGTGCCTGGAGTGTGGGGACAAGTAATTCACCCCTCCACTTT | few | TRBJ1-6 | TRBV30 | .
CASSYTSGNTDTQYF | TGTGCCAGCAGTTATACTAGCGGAAACACAGATACGCAGTATTTT | . | TRBJ2-3 | TRBV6-5 | TRBD2
CASSFTQGRGEQFF | TGCGCCAGCAGCTTTACCCAGGGCCGGGGTGAGCAGTTCTTC | once | TRBJ2-1 | TRBV5-1 | .
CASSLGRAVNTEAFF | TGTGCCAGCAGCTTAGGTAGGGCCGTGAACACTGAAGCTTTCTTT | few | TRBJ1-1 | TRBV7-9 | .
CASREGMEQYF | TGTGCCAGCAGAGAGGGGATGGAGCAGTACTTC | . | TRBJ2-7 | TRBV2 | .
CASSLIPGYNEQFF | TGTGCCAGCAGCTTAATCCCGGGGTACAATGAGCAGTTCTTC | few | TRBJ2-1 | TRBV7-3 | .
CASTTSLGGGNTIYF | TGTGCCAGCACCACGAGTTTAGGGGGCGGAAACACCATATATTTT | . | TRBJ1-3 | TRBV18 | TRBD1
CASSGAVTSTDTQYF | TGTGCCAGCAGTGGGGCCGTTACTAGCACAGATACGCAGTATTTT | few | TRBJ2-3 | TRBV6-1 | .
CASSGGTGFSTDTQYF | TGTGCCAGCAGCGGCGGGACTGGATTTAGCACAGATACGCAGTATTTT | . | TRBJ2-3 | TRBV2 | .
CASSLGSSSGGETQYF | TGTGCCAGCAGCTTGGGATCGTCTAGCGGGGGAGAGACCCAGTACTTC | . | TRBJ2-5 | TRBV5-5 | TRBD2
CASSTGSTNEKLFF | TGTGCCAGCAGTACAGGCTCAACTAATGAAAAACTGTTTTTT | . | TRBJ1-4 | TRBV6-1 | .
CASSPLWGADTEAFF | TGTGCCAGCTCACCACTCTGGGGCGCGGACACTGAAGCTTTCTTT | few | TRBJ1-1 | TRBV18 | .
CASSPRSSYEQYF | TGTGCCAGCAGTCCAAGGTCATCCTACGAGCAGTACTTC | . | TRBJ2-7 | TRBV5-4 | .
CAWSYRGSGNTIYF | TGTGCCTGGAGTTACAGGGGCTCTGGAAACACCATATATTTT | . | TRBJ1-3 | TRBV30 | TRBD1
CASSLEGTRDPRGEQYF | TGTGCCAGCAGCTTGGAGGGGACGAGGGACCCGAGGGGGGAGCAGTACTTC | . | TRBJ2-7 | TRBV5-5 | .
CASSQDSPLHF | TGCGCCAGCAGCCAAGATTCACCCCTCCACTTT | . | TRBJ1-6 | TRBV4-1 | .
CASSMTGPNTEAFF | TGTGCCAGCAGCATGACAGGGCCCAACACTGAAGCTTTCTTT | . | TRBJ1-1 | TRBV11-2 | TRBD1
CASSLGTRGDLAQYF | TGTGCCAGCAGCTTAGGGACCCGGGGGGACCTGGCCCAGTACTTC | . | TRBJ2-5 | TRBV7-6 | TRBD2
CASSAPPRGYGDTEAFF | TGTGCCAGCAGCGCCCCCCCCCGGGGCTATGGGGACACTGAAGCTTTCTTT | once | TRBJ1-1 | TRBV9 | .
CASRVLAGTDYTGELFF | TGCGCCAGCAGAGTCCTGGCCGGGACGGACTACACCGGGGAGCTGTTTTTT | . | TRBJ2-2 | TRBV10-1 | .
CASSLTSGSGYGTDTQYF | TGCGCCAGCAGCTTGACTAGCGGCTCGGGTTACGGCACAGATACGCAGTATTTT | . | TRBJ2-3 | TRBV5-1 | TRBD2
CASSDRRPYTDTQYF | TGTGCCAGTAGTGACAGGAGACCTTACACAGATACGCAGTATTTT | . | TRBJ2-3 | TRBV19 | .
CASRRALSTNEKLFF | TGCGCCAGCAGACGGGCTCTCTCAACTAATGAAAAACTGTTTTTT | . | TRBJ1-4 | TRBV5-1 | .
CASRLQGLNTGELFF | TGTGCCAGCAGGTTACAGGGCCTGAACACCGGGGAGCTGTTTTTT | once | TRBJ2-2 | TRBV6-6 | .
CASSPPFRLAGNYEQYF | TGTGCCAGCAGCCCCCCCTTCCGACTAGCGGGGAACTACGAGCAGTACTTC | . | TRBJ2-7 | TRBV7-9 | TRBD2
CASSPRLAGKYNEQFF | TGCGCCAGCAGCCCCCGACTAGCGGGGAAATACAATGAGCAGTTCTTC | . | TRBJ2-1 | TRBV4-1 | TRBD2
CASRQGRIQETQYF | TGTGCCAGTAGGCAGGGCAGAATCCAAGAGACCCAGTACTTC | . | TRBJ2-5 | TRBV19 | .
CASSQGSGQKLNTEAFF | TGCGCCAGCAGCCAAGGGTCGGGACAGAAGCTGAACACTGAAGCTTTCTTT | . | TRBJ1-1 | TRBV4-1 | TRBD1
CASSPRSGNTGELFF | TGTGCCAGCAGCCCCAGGTCGGGGAACACCGGGGAGCTGTTTTTT | . | TRBJ2-2 | TRBV7-3 | .
CASSLHHRGEQYF | TGTGCCAGCAGTCTCCACCACAGGGGCGAGCAGTACTTC | . | TRBJ2-7 | TRBV6-1 | TRBD1
CASSLKTSGETQYF | TGTGCCAGCAGCTTGAAGACTAGCGGGGAGACCCAGTACTTC | . | TRBJ2-5 | TRBV7-6 | TRBD2
CASSHRDGQPQHF | TGTGCCAGCAGTCACAGGGATGGCCAGCCCCAGCATTTT | . | TRBJ1-5 | TRBV6-6 | .
CASSLSPIVRRTEAFF | TGTGCCAGCAGTTTATCCCCCATAGTCAGGAGGACTGAAGCTTTCTTT | . | TRBJ1-1 | TRBV27 | .
CARSIEASYQHF | TGTGCCAGGAGTATAGAGGCCAGCTATCAGCATTTT | once | TRBJ1-5 | TRBV19 | .
CASSLMTGFDSDSPLHF | TGTGCCAGCAGCTTAATGACAGGTTTCGATTCGGATTCACCCCTCCACTTT | few | TRBJ1-6 | TRBV5-4 | .
CANSGGPRSEQYF | TGTGCCAACTCAGGGGGCCCCCGCTCCGAGCAGTACTTC | . | TRBJ2-7 | TRBV6-1 | TRBD1
CASSQAAGQVRDTQYF | TGCGCCAGCAGCCAAGCGGCAGGGCAGGTCAGAGATACGCAGTATTTT | . | TRBJ2-3 | TRBV4-1 | .
CASNPTVAYEQYF | TGTGCCAGCAACCCGACAGTAGCCTACGAGCAGTACTTC | few | TRBJ2-7 | TRBV6-1 | .
CASSPPGRNTIYF | TGTGCCAGCTCACCACCCGGCCGAAACACCATATATTTT | few | TRBJ1-3 | TRBV18 | .
CASGGGLGETQYF | TGTGCCAGCGGAGGGGGGCTTGGAGAGACCCAGTACTTC | . | TRBJ2-5 | TRBV2 | .
CASSHTVSLRGWNQPQHF | TGTGCCAGCAGTCATACCGTATCCCTGAGGGGGTGGAATCAGCCCCAGCATTTT | . | TRBJ1-5 | TRBV2 | .